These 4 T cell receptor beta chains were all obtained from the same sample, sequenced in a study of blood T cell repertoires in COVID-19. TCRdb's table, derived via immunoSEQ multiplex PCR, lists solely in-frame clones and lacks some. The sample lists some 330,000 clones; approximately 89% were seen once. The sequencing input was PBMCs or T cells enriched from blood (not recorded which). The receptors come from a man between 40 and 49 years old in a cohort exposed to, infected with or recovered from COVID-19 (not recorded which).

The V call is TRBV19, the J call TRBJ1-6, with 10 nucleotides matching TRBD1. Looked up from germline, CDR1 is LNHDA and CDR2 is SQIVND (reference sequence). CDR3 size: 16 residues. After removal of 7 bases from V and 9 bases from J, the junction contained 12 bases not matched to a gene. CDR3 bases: TGTGCCAGTACCAATCCAGCCGGGACAGGGGTTTCACCCCTCCACTTT. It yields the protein CASTNPAGTGVSPLHF.

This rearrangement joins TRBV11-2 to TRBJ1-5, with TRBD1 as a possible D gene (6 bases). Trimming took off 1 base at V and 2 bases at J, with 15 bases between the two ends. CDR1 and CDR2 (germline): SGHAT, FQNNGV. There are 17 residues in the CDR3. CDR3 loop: CASSLGTGLIGNQPQHF. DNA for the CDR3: TGTGCCAGCAGCTTAGGCACAGGGTTGATAGGCAATCAGCCCCAGCATTTT.

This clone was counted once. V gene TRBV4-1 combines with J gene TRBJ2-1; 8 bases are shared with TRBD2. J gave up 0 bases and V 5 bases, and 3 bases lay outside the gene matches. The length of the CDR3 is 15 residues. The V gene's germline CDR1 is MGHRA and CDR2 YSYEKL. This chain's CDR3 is CASSWSGSSYNEQFF. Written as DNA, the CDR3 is TGCGCCAGCAGCTGGAGCGGGAGCTCCTACAATGAGCAGTTCTTC.

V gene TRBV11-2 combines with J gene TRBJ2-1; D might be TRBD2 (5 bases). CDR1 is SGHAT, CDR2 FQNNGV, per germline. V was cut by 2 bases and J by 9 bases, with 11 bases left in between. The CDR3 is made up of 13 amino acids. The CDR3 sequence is CASSLYQSGEQFF. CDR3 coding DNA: TGTGCCAGCAGCTTATACCAGAGCGGTGAGCAGTTCTTC.